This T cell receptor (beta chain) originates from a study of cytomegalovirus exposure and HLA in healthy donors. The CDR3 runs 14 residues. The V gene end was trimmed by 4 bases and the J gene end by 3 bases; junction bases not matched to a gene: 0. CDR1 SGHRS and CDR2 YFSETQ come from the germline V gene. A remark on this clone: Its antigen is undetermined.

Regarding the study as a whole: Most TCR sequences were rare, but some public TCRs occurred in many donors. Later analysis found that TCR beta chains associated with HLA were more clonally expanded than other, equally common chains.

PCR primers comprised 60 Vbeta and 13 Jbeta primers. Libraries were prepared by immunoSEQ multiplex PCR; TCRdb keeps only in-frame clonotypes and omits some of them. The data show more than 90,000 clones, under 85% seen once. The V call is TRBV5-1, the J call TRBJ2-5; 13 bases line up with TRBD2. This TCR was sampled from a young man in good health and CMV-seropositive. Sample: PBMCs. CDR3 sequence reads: CASSTSGGEETQYF. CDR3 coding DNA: TGCGCCAGCAGCACTAGCGGGGGGGAAGAGACCCAGTACTTC.